The rows below give T cell receptor beta chains drawn from one sample of a study of naive and memory T cell subsets. TCRdb called the UMI-ligation and nested PCR reads again in MiXCR, with one record for every CDR3 protein. The data contain tens of thousands of distinct CDR3 sequences, about 10% of them singletons. The sample was naive CD4+ T cells from blood. The receptors were gathered from a human donor in good health. Each CDR3 is given with its conserved first and last residue. The D gene is left open where the match is weak. Some rows mark clone size as missing; the rest say once, few, many or name a class of expanded clone.

abundance,d_gene,j_gene,v_gene,CDR3nt,CDR3aa
many,.,TRBJ2-3,TRBV4-3,TGCGCCAGCAGCAGGCGGCCCACAGATACGCAGTATTTT,CASSRRPTDTQYF
once,.,TRBJ2-7,TRBV20-1,TGCAGTGCTAGGGGTAGTATCAGGTCCTACGAGCAGTACTTC,CSARGSIRSYEQYF
.,.,TRBJ2-3,TRBV6-2/TRBV6-3,TGTGCCAGCAAAGGGCGGGGCCTCCGCACAGATACGCAGTATTTT,CASKGRGLRTDTQYF
.,.,TRBJ2-3,TRBV29-1,TGCAGCGTTGGGGTCACAGATACGCAGTATTTT,CSVGVTDTQYF
many,.,TRBJ2-7,TRBV7-2,TGTGCCAGCAGCCGTAGAATTGCCGACGAGCAGTACTTC,CASSRRIADEQYF
few,.,TRBJ2-6,TRBV7-2,TGTGCCAGCAGCTTAATGGGGATTATCGGGAGTTCTGGGGCCAACGTCCTGACTTTC,CASSLMGIIGSSGANVLTF
many,TRBD1,TRBJ2-7,TRBV12-3/TRBV12-4,TGTGCCAGCAGTTTCCCCGGGACAGATAGTGAGCAGTACTTC,CASSFPGTDSEQYF
many,TRBD1,TRBJ1-2,TRBV19,TGTGCCAGTCAAAACTGGGACAGGGGGTTTGCGGAATATGGCTACACCTTC,CASQNWDRGFAEYGYTF
many,.,TRBJ2-1,TRBV6-4,TGTGCCAGCAGTCCGGTCGCATGGCCGTACAATGAGCAGTTCTTC,CASSPVAWPYNEQFF
few,TRBD1,TRBJ1-3,TRBV20-1,TGCAGTGCTAGAGCGATCGCAGGGGGATCGGCAAACACCATATATTTT,CSARAIAGGSANTIYF
few,TRBD2,TRBJ2-5,TRBV5-1,TGCGCCAGCAGCTTCCCGGGACTAGGGACCCAGACCCAGTACTTC,CASSFPGLGTQTQYF
.,TRBD2,TRBJ2-2,TRBV4-2,TGTGCCAGCAGCCATCCTAAAGGAGCGGGAGGCCCCACCGGGGAGCTGTTTTTT,CASSHPKGAGGPTGELFF
.,TRBD1,TRBJ1-4,TRBV28,TGTGCCTCCACGCGAGGGGGCGGAGGTAATGAAAAACTGTTTTTT,CASTRGGGGNEKLFF
.,.,TRBJ1-5,TRBV7-2,TGTGCCAGCAGCTTATATGGCAGCACTAGCAATCAGCCCCAGCATTTT,CASSLYGSTSNQPQHF
.,TRBD2,TRBJ2-7,TRBV6-6,TGTGCCAGCAGTCCAACTAGCGGGGAGACTTACGAGCAGTACTTC,CASSPTSGETYEQYF
.,.,TRBJ1-4,TRBV6-6,TGTGCCAGCAGTAAAGGACCCCTCGGTGCTAATGAAAAACTGTTTTTT,CASSKGPLGANEKLFF
few,.,TRBJ1-3,TRBV20-1,TGCAGTGCTAGAACACCGGGGTCTGGAAACACCATATATTTT,CSARTPGSGNTIYF
many,.,TRBJ1-1,TRBV12-3/TRBV12-4,TGTGCCAGCACCCACAGGGACTGGAACACTGAAGCTTTCTTT,CASTHRDWNTEAFF
few,TRBD1,TRBJ2-5,TRBV30,TGTGCCCAGAGGGGGACAGGGGGTATTAGGGAGACCCAGTACTTC,CAQRGTGGIRETQYF
few,TRBD1,TRBJ2-7,TRBV11-2,TGTGCCAGCAGCCCCCGGACAGGCCCCTACGAGCAGTACTTC,CASSPRTGPYEQYF
many,TRBD1,TRBJ2-1,TRBV19,TGTGCCAGTACCGGACAGGGGGCCGGTGAGCAGTTCTTC,CASTGQGAGEQFF
few,.,TRBJ2-1,TRBV29-1,TGCAGCCGGCTCGACGGCTACAATGAGCAGTTCTTC,CSRLDGYNEQFF
many,TRBD1,TRBJ1-6,TRBV20-1,TGCAGTGCCTCCGGACAGGGGGCGTCCAATTCACCCCTCCACTTT,CSASGQGASNSPLHF
many,.,TRBJ2-3,TRBV12-3/TRBV12-4,TGTGCCAGCAGATGGAGCGGCACAACTACCACAGATACGCAGTATTTT,CASRWSGTTTTDTQYF
.,.,TRBJ1-3,TRBV20-1,TGCAGTGCTCGCAGCTCTGGAAACACCATATATTTT,CSARSSGNTIYF
few,.,TRBJ2-1,TRBV2,TGTGCCAGCAGGTACTTGGATTCAAGCTCCTACAATGAGCAGTTCTTC,CASRYLDSSSYNEQFF
few,.,TRBJ1-4,TRBV16,TGTGCCAGCAGCCAATATACACAGGGTAATGAAAAACTGTTTTTT,CASSQYTQGNEKLFF